The text below deals with one T cell receptor (beta chain). Its specificity is not known. For repertoire sequencing, the TCR beta CDR3 regions were amplified from RNA transcripts. First-round RT-PCR relied on HTBI primers, and a second-round multiplex PCR came next. One entry per CDR3 protein, called by TCRdb with MiXCR from the multiplex PCR reads. The top ten clones hold over 8.5% of a sample with about 1.1 million distinct CDR3 sequences, about two fifths of them seen once. The data were taken from a study of Graves' ophthalmopathy and Graves' hyperthyroidism. Overall study results and limits: The majority of expanded thyroid clonotypes above 0.001 frequency also occurred in blood. Prediction of ophthalmopathy progression reached less than 71% sensitivity and 72.22% specificity.

Germline V gives CDR1 DFQATT, CDR2 SNEGSKA (reference sequence). This CDR3 has 13 amino acids. Trimming stripped 3 bases from V and 6 bases from J, with 9 bases between. Aged 18 to 65, hyperthyroidism patients had been newly diagnosed, with under 2 months' duration. None of the included patients had other autoimmune diseases, uncontrolled infections, pregnancy or lactation, as these led to exclusion. The sequence derives from an adult man with Graves' hyperthyroidism. This rearrangement joins TRBV20-1 to TRBJ1-6; D possibly corresponds to TRBD1 (5 bases). Sequencing input: peripheral blood or thyroid tissue (not recorded which). The CDR3 DNA sequence: TGCAGTGCTAGTGGGGGGGGTAATTCACCCCTCCACTTT. Protein: CSASGGGNSPLHF.